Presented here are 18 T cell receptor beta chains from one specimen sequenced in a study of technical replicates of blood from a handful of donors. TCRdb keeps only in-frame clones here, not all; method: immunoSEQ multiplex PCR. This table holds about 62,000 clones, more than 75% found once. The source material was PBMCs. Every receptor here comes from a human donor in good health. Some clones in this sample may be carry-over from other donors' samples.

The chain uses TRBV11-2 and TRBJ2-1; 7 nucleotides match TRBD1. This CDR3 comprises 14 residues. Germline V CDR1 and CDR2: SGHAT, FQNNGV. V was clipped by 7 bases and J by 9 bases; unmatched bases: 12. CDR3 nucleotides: TGTGCCAGCACCCTGGACAGGCGACAGGGTGAGCAGTTCTTC. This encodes CASTLDRRQGEQFF.

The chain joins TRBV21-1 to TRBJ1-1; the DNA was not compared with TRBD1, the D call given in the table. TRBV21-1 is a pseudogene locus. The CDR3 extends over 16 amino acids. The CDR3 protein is CASSKVPGWMNTEAFF. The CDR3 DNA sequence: TGTGCCAGCAGCAAAGTACCAGGGTGGATGAACACTGAAGCTTTCTTT.

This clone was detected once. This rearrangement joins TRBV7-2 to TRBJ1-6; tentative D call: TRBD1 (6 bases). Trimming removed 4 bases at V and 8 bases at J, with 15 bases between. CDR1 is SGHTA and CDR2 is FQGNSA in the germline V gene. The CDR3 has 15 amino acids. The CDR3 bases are TGTGCCAGCAGCTCCAGCACAGGGTTACATTCACCCCTCCACTTT. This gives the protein CASSSSTGLHSPLHF.

The CDR3 loop is CASSFGQGTNEKLFF. In DNA form, the CDR3 reads TGTGCCAGCAGCTTCGGACAGGGCACTAATGAAAAACTGTTTTTT. The chain recombines TRBV7-9 with TRBJ1-4, with TRBD1 matching over 8 bases. The germline V gene has CDR1 SEHNR and CDR2 FQNEAQ (reference sequence). This CDR3 has 15 amino acids. J gave up 2 bases and V 3 bases, and 2 bases lay outside the gene matches.

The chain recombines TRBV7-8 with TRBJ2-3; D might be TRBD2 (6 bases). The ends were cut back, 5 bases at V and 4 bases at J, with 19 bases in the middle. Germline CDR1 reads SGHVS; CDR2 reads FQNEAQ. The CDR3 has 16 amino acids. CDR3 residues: CASSPDKVAGSDTQYF. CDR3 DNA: TGTGCCAGCAGCCCAGACAAAGTGGCGGGGTCAGATACGCAGTATTTT.

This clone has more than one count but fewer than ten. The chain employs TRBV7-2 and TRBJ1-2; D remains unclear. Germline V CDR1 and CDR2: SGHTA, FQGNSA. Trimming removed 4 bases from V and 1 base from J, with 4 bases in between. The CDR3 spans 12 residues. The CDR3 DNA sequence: TGTGCCAGCAGCTCTTATAACTATGGCTACACCTTC. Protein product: CASSSYNYGYTF.

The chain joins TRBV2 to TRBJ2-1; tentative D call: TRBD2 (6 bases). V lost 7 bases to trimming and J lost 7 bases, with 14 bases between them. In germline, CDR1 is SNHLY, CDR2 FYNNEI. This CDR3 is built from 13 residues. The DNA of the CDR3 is TGTGCCAGCATCCTAAACCGGGGGAATGAGCAGTTCTTC. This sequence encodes CASILNRGNEQFF.

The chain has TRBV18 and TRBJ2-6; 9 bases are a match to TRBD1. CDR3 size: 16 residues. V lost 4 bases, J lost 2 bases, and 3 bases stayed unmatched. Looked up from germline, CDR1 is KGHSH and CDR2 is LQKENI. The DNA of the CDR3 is TGTGCCAGCTCACTGGACAGGGGAGCTGGGGCCAACGTCCTGACTTTC. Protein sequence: CASSLDRGAGANVLTF.

CDR3 bases: TGTGCCAGCTCACCGAGAGGGGGGGACACCATATATTTT. This sequence encodes CASSPRGGDTIYF. V usage is TRBV18 and J usage is TRBJ1-3, with D perhaps matching TRBD1 (6 bases). Trimming removed 3 bases from V and 8 bases from J, with 11 bases in between. This CDR3 spans 13 amino acids. Per germline, CDR1 KGHSH and CDR2 LQKENI.

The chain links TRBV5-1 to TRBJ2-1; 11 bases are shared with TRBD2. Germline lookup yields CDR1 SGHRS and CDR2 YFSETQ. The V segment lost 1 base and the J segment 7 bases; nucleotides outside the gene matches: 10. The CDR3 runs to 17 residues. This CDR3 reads CASSLYFSGGVGNEQFF. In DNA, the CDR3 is TGCGCCAGCAGCTTGTACTTTAGCGGGGGGGTCGGAAATGAGCAGTTCTTC.

CDR3 in amino acids: CASSQGETSGWGEQFF. The DNA of the CDR3 is TGTGCCAGCAGCCAAGGGGAGACTAGCGGGTGGGGTGAGCAGTTCTTC. The rearrangement uses TRBV27 and TRBJ2-1, with TRBD2 matching 10 bases. There are 16 residues in the CDR3. V lost 6 bases and J lost 9; bases outside the gene matches: 14. The V gene's germline CDR1 is MNHEY and CDR2 SMNVEV (reference sequence).

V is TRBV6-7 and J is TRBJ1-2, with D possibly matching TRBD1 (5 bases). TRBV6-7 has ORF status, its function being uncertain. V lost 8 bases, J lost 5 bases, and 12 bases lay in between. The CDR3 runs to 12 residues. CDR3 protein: CASGAEVYGYTF. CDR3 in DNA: TGTGCCAGCGGGGCAGAGGTATATGGCTACACCTTC.

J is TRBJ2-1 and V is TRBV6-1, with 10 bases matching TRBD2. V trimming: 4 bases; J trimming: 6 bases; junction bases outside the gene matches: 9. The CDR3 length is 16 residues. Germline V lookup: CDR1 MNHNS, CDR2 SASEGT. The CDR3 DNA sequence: TGTGCCAGCAGTGGAAGTATAGCGGGAGGCTCCAATGAGCAGTTCTTC. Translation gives CASSGSIAGGSNEQFF.

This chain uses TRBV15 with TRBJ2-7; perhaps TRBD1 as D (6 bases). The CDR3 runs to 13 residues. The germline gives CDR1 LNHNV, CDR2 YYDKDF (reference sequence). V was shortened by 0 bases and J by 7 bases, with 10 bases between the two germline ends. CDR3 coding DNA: TGTGCCACCAGCAGAGAGGGGGCGAGGGAGCAGTACTTC. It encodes CATSREGAREQYF.

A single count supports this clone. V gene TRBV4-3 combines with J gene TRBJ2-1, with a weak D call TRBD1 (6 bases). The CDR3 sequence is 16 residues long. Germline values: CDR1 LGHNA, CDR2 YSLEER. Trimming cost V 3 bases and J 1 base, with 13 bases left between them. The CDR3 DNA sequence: TGCGCCAGCAGCCAGGCAGGGGTCGAGTCCTACAATGAGCAGTTCTTC. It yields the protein CASSQAGVESYNEQFF.

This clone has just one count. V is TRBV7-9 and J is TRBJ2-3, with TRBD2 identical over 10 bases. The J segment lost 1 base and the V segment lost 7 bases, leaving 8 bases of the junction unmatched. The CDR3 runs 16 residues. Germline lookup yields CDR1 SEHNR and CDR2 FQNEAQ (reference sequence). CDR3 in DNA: TGTGCCAGCACCCCAGAGCTAGCGGGGGGCACAGATACGCAGTATTTT. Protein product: CASTPELAGGTDTQYF.

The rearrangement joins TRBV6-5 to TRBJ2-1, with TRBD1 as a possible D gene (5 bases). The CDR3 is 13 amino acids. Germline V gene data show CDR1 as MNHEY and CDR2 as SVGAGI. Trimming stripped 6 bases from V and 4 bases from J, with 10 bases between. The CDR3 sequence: CASRQTVYNEQFF. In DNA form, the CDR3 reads TGTGCCAGCAGACAGACAGTTTACAATGAGCAGTTCTTC.

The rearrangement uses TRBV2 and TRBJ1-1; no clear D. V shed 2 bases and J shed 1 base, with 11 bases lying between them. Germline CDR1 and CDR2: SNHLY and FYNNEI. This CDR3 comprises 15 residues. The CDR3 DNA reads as TGTGCCAGCAGTGAAAGTAGGACTGGGAACACTGAAGCTTTCTTT. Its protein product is CASSESRTGNTEAFF.